The present T cell receptor beta chain was sequenced within a study of blood T cell repertoires in COVID-19. This CDR3 spans 16 amino acids. V shed 4 bases, J shed 0 bases, and the junction held 4 bases outside the gene matches. Looked up from germline, CDR1 is KGHSH and CDR2 is LQKENI. Method: immunoSEQ multiplex PCR; TCRdb's copy keeps in-frame clones and lacks some. The table records roughly 340,000 clones, around 91% of them present only once. The origin of this receptor is a woman aged 18-35 years who had recovered from COVID-19. The chain uses TRBV18 and TRBJ1-3, with TRBD1 matching 9 bases. Sequences were obtained from peripheral blood. In nucleotides, the CDR3 is TGTGCCAGCTCACTGGACAGGGGCGTCTCTGGAAACACCATATATTTT. Translated, it gives CASSLDRGVSGNTIYF.